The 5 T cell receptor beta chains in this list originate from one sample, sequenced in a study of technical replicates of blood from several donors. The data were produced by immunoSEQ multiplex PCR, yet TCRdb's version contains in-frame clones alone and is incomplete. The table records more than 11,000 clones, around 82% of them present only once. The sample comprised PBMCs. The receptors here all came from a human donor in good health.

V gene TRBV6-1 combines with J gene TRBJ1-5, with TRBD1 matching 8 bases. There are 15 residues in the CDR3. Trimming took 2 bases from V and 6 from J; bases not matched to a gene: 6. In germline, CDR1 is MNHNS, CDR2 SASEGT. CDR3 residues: CASSEPYRGTQPQHF. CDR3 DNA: TGTGCCAGCAGTGAACCCTACAGGGGGACTCAGCCCCAGCATTTT.

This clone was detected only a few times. CDR3 sequence: CASSLAWTGVPYEQYF. For the CDR3, the DNA is TGTGCCAGCAGCTTGGCCTGGACAGGGGTTCCTTACGAGCAGTACTTC. The chain carries TRBV5-5 and TRBJ2-7; 9 bases fit TRBD1. Germline V gene lookup returns CDR1 SGHKS and CDR2 YYEKEE (reference sequence). CDR3 length equals 16 residues. The J segment lost 4 bases and the V segment lost 0 bases, leaving 8 bases of the junction unmatched.

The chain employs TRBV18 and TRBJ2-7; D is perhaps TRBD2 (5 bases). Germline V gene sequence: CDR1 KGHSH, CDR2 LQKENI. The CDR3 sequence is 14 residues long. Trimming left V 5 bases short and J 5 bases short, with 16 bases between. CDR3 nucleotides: TGTGCCAGCTCAGTGAGCGGCCCTGCGGACGAGCAGTACTTC. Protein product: CASSVSGPADEQYF.

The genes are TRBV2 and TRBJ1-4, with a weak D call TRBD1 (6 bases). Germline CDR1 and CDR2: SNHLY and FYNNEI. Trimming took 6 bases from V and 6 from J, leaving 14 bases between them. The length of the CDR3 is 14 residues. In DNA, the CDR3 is TGTGCCAGCAGGCCAGGGGCGGGCCATGAAAAACTGTTTTTT. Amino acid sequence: CASRPGAGHEKLFF.

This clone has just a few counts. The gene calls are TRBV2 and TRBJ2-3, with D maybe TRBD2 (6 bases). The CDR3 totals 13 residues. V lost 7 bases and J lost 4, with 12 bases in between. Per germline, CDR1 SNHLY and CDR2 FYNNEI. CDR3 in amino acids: CASTKDYADTQYF. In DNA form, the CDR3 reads TGTGCCAGCACTAAGGACTACGCAGATACGCAGTATTTT.